Given below is one T cell receptor (beta chain) in context. What it recognizes is unknown. Other DNA sequences in this specimen translate into the identical CDR3. These data originate in a study of cytomegalovirus exposure and HLA in healthy donors. General study findings and limits: Reports described diagnosis of cytomegalovirus status by the classifier as highly specific and sensitive.

The assay was immunoSEQ multiplex PCR, and TCRdb's table has in-frame clones only and misses some. This sample has 150,000 to 200,000 clones, with 70% to 90% found just once. The receptor comes from a man younger than 45 in good health and CMV-seropositive. The specimen sequenced was PBMCs.

The CDR3 loop reads CASSRTGPYEQYF. The CDR3 region has the DNA TGTGCCAGCTCGCGGACAGGGCCCTACGAGCAGTACTTC. V is TRBV6-5 and J is TRBJ2-7; 8 bases match TRBD1. This CDR3 is built from 13 residues. Losses at the gene ends were 8 bases for V and 2 bases for J; bases not matched to a gene: 5. Germline loops: CDR1 MNHEY, CDR2 SVGAGI.